Shown below are 24 T cell receptor beta chains from a single sample sequenced in a study of tumor and adjacent non-tumor tissue in lung cancer. No cell sorting was done before RNA was extracted from the tissue. Three rounds of nested PCR, following a modified ARM-PCR protocol, produced the TCRbeta library. A single record per CDR3 protein comes from TCRdb applying MiXCR to the multiplex PCR reads. The sample has tens of thousands of distinct CDR3 sequences, about 70% seen once. Specimen: lung tumor tissue. The receptors come from a man in his sixties with non-small cell lung cancer.

This chain connects TRBV4-3 to TRBJ2-7, with 7 bases that match TRBD1. The V gene's germline CDR1 is LGHNA and CDR2 YSLEER. The CDR3 spans 16 residues. V shed 10 bases, J shed 0 bases, and the junction held 15 bases outside the gene matches. The CDR3: CANSQGRPGGSYEQYF. The CDR3 DNA follows: TGCGCCAATAGCCAAGGGAGACCAGGGGGCTCCTACGAGCAGTACTTC.

This clonotype was seen repeatedly, ten times or more. The chain combines TRBV5-5 with TRBJ1-2, with no clear D. From germline, CDR1 is SGHKS and CDR2 YYEKEE (reference sequence). The V and J ends lost 4 bases and 2 bases respectively, with 9 bases between them. This CDR3 region has 13 residues. CDR3 in amino acids: CASSVGVNYGYTF. DNA of the CDR3: TGTGCCAGCAGCGTCGGGGTGAACTATGGCTACACCTTC.

This clonotype was counted a single time. The CDR3 end shows no conserved phenylalanine or tryptophan, and so a read error is likely. The DNA is left out, because the CDR3 cannot be placed on it with certainty; the CDR3 is given as TCRdb lists it. The gene calls are TRBV29-1 and TRBJ1-3; TRBD1 is taken as the D call from the table, unchecked against the DNA. The CDR3 extends over 15 residues, inclusive of both ends. Germline V gene data show CDR1 as SQVTM and CDR2 as ANQGSEA. The CDR3 region is CSVRTGQLSGNTTYC.

About this clonotype itself: Being one base from a much bigger clone, this may be a read error. V gene TRBV30 combines with J gene TRBJ1-3; D call uncertain. Trimming stripped 7 bases from V and 4 bases from J, with 11 bases between. Germline V gene sequence: CDR1 GTSNPN, CDR2 SVGIG (reference sequence). CDR3 length equals 12 residues. CDR3 loop: CALILRGNTIYF. In nucleotides, the CDR3 is TGTGCCTTGATTTTAAGAGGAAACACCATATATTTT.

Notes on this clonotype: An end of the junction differs from the germline gene, which may be a read error. V and J are TRBV11-3 and TRBJ1-1; 7 positions match TRBD1. Germline CDR1 SGHNT, CDR2 YENEEA. The CDR3 totals 16 residues. The CDR3 reads CASSFRDRTLKTEAFF. CDR3 bases: TGTGCCAGCAGCTTCCGGGACAGAACCCTGAAGACTGAAGCTTTCTTT. The entire variable domain, with the rest obtained from reference TRBV11-3 and TRBJ1-1, is as follows: EAGVVQSPRYKIIEKKQPVAFWCNPISGHNTLYWYLQNLGQGPELLIRYENEEAVDDSQLPKDRFSAERLKGVDSTLKIQPAELGDSAVYLCASSFRDRTLKTEAFFGQGTRLTVV.

This clonotype appeared a single time. This likely comes from a read error, as the CDR3 has no conserved phenylalanine or tryptophan at its end. The chain combines TRBV30 with TRBJ2-4; D may be TRBD1 (7 bases). Germline assignment: CDR1 GTSNPN and CDR2 SVGIG (reference sequence). The CDR3 is 12 residues long. The DNA for the CDR3 is TGTGCTCGGAGGGGGCGGTTAAACATTCAGTACTCC. This sequence encodes CARRGRLNIQYS.

This clonotype appeared once. One junction end disagrees with the germline gene, perhaps due to a read error. The rearrangement links TRBV11-2 to TRBJ2-3; 11 bases line up with TRBD1. The CDR3 sequence is 12 residues long. Per the germline V gene, CDR1 is SGHAT and CDR2 is FQNNGV. The CDR3 sequence: CVSSLDRGLQYF. The CDR3 nucleotides are TGTGTCAGCAGTCTGGACAGGGGGCTACAGTATTTT. The whole variable domain, remainder taken from reference TRBV11-2 and TRBJ2-3, is EAGVAQSPRYKIIEKRQSVAFWCNPISGHATLYWYQQILGQGPKLLIQFQNNGVVDDSQLPKDRFSAERLKGVDSTLKIQPAKLEDSAVYLCVSSLDRGLQYFGPGTRLTVL.

Comments on this clonotype: Germline is not matched at one junction end, which may reflect a read error. The chain is built from TRBV4-3 and TRBJ2-4; TRBD2 matches at 9 bases. CDR3 size: 16 residues. Per the germline V gene, CDR1 is LGHNA and CDR2 is YSLEER. As DNA, the CDR3 is TGCGCCAGCAGCCAAGACGCTAGCGGGGTCAAAAATATTCAGTACTTC. Translating it yields CASSQDASGVKNIQYF.

Points on this clonotype: Since a much larger clone is just one base distant, this may be a read error. The chain combines TRBV6-1 with TRBJ1-3; no reliable D call. Germline CDR1 reads MNHNS; CDR2 reads SASEGT. The length of the CDR3 is 15 residues. The CDR3 DNA is TGTGTCAGCAGTGAAGGGATACTCTCTGGAAACACCATATATTTT. Protein product: CVSSEGILSGNTIYF.

Comments on this clonotype: The junction and the germline gene differ at one end; a read error may be behind it. The chain recombines TRBV6-5 with TRBJ2-2; the D gene could be TRBD1 or TRBD2 (5 bases each). The CDR3 has 15 amino acids. The germline gives CDR1 MNHEY, CDR2 SVGAGI. The DNA for the CDR3 is TGTGCCAGAAGGTCCGTGACAGTGAACACCGGGGAACTGTTTTTT. Translation: CARRSVTVNTGELFF.

The rearrangement joins TRBV29-1 to TRBJ1-4, with D tentatively TRBD1 (6 bases). This CDR3 has 13 residues. In germline, CDR1 is SQVTM, CDR2 ANQGSEA. CDR3 in amino acids: CGAGGATNEKLFF. The CDR3 bases are TGCGGCGCCGGGGGGGCCACCAATGAAAAACTGTTTTTT.

Remarks on this clonotype: A much larger clone lies a single base off, so this may be a read error. CDR3 amino acids: CASSGGNKQFF. Here the CDR3 DNA reads TGTGCCAGCAGTGGAGGGAATAAGCAGTTCTTC. J is TRBJ2-1 and V is TRBV2, with D perhaps matching TRBD2 (5 bases). Germline CDR1 is SNHLY and CDR2 is FYNNEI. Deletions cut 4 bases from V and 11 bases from J, with 9 bases between. The CDR3 has 11 residues.

This clonotype appeared a single time. With a much larger clone just one base away, this may be a read error. The J gene is TRBJ2-1, the V gene TRBV20-1; D remains ambiguous. The CDR3 loop spans 13 amino acids. V gave up 4 bases and J gave up 4 bases, with 11 bases separating them. The germline CDR1 and CDR2 sequences are DFQATT and SNEGSKA (reference sequence). The CDR3 protein is CSATTEYYNEQFF. As DNA, the CDR3 is TGCAGTGCTACGACGGAGTATTACAATGAGCAGTTCTTC.

This clonotype was detected many times. The chain combines TRBV28 with TRBJ2-7; TRBD2 matches 8 bases. CDR1 and CDR2 (germline): MDHEN, SYDVKM. This CDR3 comprises 17 residues. V trimming: 1 base; J trimming: 1 base; junction bases outside the gene matches: 9. CDR3 DNA sequence: TGTGCCAGCAGTTTATCGCAGGGCGCGGGAGGATCCTACGAGCAGTACTTC. Encoded protein: CASSLSQGAGGSYEQYF.

The J gene is TRBJ2-4, the V gene TRBV20-1; D is possibly TRBD2 (6 bases). The CDR3 loop spans 19 amino acids. V lost 0 bases to trimming and J lost 0 bases, with 21 bases between them. Germline V CDR1 and CDR2: DFQATT, SNEGSKA (reference sequence). CDR3 protein: CSARDQVSRRGLAKNIQYF. CDR3 bases: TGCAGTGCTAGAGATCAGGTGTCCCGGCGGGGCCTAGCCAAAAACATTCAGTACTTC.

Worth noting for this clonotype: The junction departs from the called germline gene at one end, perhaps through a read error. This rearrangement joins TRBV12-3 or TRBV12-4 to TRBJ2-2; D perhaps matches TRBD2 (5 bases). CDR3 length: 14 residues. CDR3 nucleotide sequence: TGTGCCAGCAGATTAAGGGAGAACACCGTGGAGCTGTTTTTT. It translates to CASRLRENTVELFF.

The chain employs TRBV6-2 or TRBV6-3 and TRBJ1-1; D might be TRBD1 (6 bases). The CDR3 has 13 residues. Trimming cost V 7 bases and J 5 bases, with 14 bases left between them. Germline V gene sequence: CDR1 MNHEY, CDR2 SVGEGT. The CDR3: CASNHGQGTEAFF. Written as DNA, the CDR3 is TGTGCCAGCAATCACGGTCAGGGGACTGAAGCTTTCTTT.

In this sample, this clonotype turned up once. A junction boundary mismatches the germline segment, possibly from a read error. For the CDR3, the DNA is TGTGCCAGCACTATCCGAGATGGCAATCAGCTCCAGCATTTT. This translates into CASTIRDGNQLQHF. This chain links TRBV6-6 with TRBJ1-5; D unresolved. Germline V lookup: CDR1 MNHNY, CDR2 SVGAGI (reference sequence). The CDR3 loop spans 14 amino acids.

This clonotype occurred a few times. The DNA is left out, because the CDR3 cannot be placed on it with certainty; the CDR3 is given as TCRdb lists it. The chain employs TRBV28 and TRBJ1-2; the table's TRBD1 call for D was not verified on the DNA. In germline, CDR1 is MDHEN, CDR2 SYDVKM. A total of 14 residues make up the CDR3, ends included. The CDR3: CASSFGTGTLGYIF.

The rearrangement links TRBV19 to TRBJ2-7; no clear D. Per germline, CDR1 LNHDA and CDR2 SQIVND (reference sequence). V lost 2 bases to trimming and J lost 2 bases, with 10 bases between them. This CDR3 is 14 amino acids long. The CDR3 sequence: CASSISYGTYEQYF. The CDR3 nucleotides are TGTGCCAGTAGTATAAGTTACGGAACCTACGAGCAGTACTTC.

The rearrangement links TRBV29-1 to TRBJ2-1; possible D gene TRBD1, 6 bases. The ends were cut back, 5 bases at V and 5 bases at J, with 19 bases in the middle. The CDR3 spans 15 residues. Germline CDR1 and CDR2: SQVTM and ANQGSEA. CDR3 sequence: CSVRPSGQRNNEQFF. CDR3 nucleotides: TGCAGCGTTCGTCCTTCTGGACAGAGAAACAATGAGCAGTTCTTC.

Regarding this clonotype: This may be a read error, as it is one base from a much larger clone. The rearrangement joins TRBV20-1 to TRBJ2-4; no clear D gene. The CDR3 has 13 residues. Germline lookup yields CDR1 DFQATT and CDR2 SNEGSKA (reference sequence). Trimming stripped 5 bases from V and 4 bases from J, with 12 bases between. This CDR3 reads CSAASVRKNIQYF. Written as DNA, the CDR3 is TGCAGTGCTGCAAGCGTGAGAAAAAACATTCAGTACTTC.

This clonotype was seen repeatedly, ten times or more. This chain links TRBV6-1 with TRBJ2-3; the match to TRBD2 covers 12 bases. Germline values: CDR1 MNHNS, CDR2 SASEGT. After removal of 1 base from V and 10 bases from J, the junction contained 3 bases not matched to a gene. The CDR3 is made up of 14 amino acids. CDR3 sequence reads: CASSEGTSGIPQYF. DNA of the CDR3: TGTGCCAGCAGTGAAGGGACTAGCGGGATTCCGCAGTATTTT.

On this clonotype itself: This clone may be a read error of a much larger clone one base away. The chain carries TRBV5-1 and TRBJ2-7; D is unresolved. Trimming pared 0 bases from V and 5 bases from J, leaving 6 bases between. Germline lookup yields CDR1 SGHRS and CDR2 YFSETQ. CDR3 length equals 12 residues. CDR3 sequence: CASSLEGHEQYF. For the CDR3, the DNA is TGCGCCAGCAGCTTGGAAGGGCACGAGCAGTACTTC.